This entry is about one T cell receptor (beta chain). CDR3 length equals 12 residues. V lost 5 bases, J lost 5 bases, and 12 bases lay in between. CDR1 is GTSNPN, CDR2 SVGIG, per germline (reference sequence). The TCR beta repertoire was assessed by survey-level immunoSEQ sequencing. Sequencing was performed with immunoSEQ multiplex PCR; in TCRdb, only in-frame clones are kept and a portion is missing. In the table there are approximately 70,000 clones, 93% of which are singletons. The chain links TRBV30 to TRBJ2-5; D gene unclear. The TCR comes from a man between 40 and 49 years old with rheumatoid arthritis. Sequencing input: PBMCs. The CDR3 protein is CAWLLAGETQYF. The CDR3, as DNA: TGTGCCTGGCTCTTAGCCGGCGAGACCCAGTACTTC. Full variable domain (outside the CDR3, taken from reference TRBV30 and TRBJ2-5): SQTIHQWPATLVQPVGSPLSLECTVEGTSNPNLYWYRQAAGRGLQLLFYSVGIGQISSEVPQNLSASRPQDRQFILSSKKLLLSDSGFYLCAWLLAGETQYFGPGTRLLVL.